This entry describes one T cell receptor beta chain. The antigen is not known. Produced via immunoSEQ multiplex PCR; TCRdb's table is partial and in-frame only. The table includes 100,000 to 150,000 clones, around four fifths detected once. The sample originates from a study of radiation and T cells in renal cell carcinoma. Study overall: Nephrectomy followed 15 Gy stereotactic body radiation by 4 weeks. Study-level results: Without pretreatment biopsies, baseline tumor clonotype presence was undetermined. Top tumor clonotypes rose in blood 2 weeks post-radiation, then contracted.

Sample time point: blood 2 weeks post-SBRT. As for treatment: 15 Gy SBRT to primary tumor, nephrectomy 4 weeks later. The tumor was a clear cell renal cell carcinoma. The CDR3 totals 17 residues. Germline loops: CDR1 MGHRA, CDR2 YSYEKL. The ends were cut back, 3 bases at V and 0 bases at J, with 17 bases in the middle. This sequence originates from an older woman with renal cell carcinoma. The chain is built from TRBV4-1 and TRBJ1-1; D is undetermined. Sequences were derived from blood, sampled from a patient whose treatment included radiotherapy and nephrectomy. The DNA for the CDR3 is TGCGCCAGCAGCCAGGGATCCATAGAGTCGCTGAACACTGAAGCTTTCTTT. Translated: CASSQGSIESLNTEAFF.